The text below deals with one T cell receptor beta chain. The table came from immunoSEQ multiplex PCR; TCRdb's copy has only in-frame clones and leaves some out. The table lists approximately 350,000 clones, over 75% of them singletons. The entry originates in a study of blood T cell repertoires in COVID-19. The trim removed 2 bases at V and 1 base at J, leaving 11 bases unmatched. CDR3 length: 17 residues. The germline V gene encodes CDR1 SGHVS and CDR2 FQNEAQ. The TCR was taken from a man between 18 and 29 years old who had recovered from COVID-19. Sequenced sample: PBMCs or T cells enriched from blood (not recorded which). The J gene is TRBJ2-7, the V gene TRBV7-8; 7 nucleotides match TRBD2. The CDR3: CASSLTETWGGSYEQYF. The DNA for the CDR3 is TGTGCCAGCAGCTTAACTGAAACCTGGGGGGGATCCTACGAGCAGTACTTC.